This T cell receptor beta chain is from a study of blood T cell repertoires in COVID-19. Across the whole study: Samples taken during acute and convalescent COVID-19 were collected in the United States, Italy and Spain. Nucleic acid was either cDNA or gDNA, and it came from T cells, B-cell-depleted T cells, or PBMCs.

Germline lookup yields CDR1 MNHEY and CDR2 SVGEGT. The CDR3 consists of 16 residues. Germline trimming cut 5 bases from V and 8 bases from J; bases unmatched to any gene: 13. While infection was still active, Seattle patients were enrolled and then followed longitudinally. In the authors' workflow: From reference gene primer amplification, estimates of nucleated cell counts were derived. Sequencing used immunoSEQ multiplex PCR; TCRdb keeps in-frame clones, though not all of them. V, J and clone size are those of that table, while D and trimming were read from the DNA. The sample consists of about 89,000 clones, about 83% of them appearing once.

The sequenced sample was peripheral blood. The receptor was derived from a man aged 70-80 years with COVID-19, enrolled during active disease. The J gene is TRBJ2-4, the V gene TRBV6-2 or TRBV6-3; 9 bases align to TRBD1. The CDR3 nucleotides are TGTGCCAGCAGTCCGGGACAGGGATGGCCGGCGGACATTCAGTACTTC. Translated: CASSPGQGWPADIQYF.